One and the same sample provided the 28 T cell receptor beta chains below, sequenced in a study of T cells in localized non-small cell lung cancer. Repertoires were generated with immunoSEQ multiplex PCR, while TCRdb's copy carries only in-frame clones and drops some. The sample holds roughly 72,000 clones, more than 75% seen once. Sequencing was performed on peripheral blood, taken before any cancer treatment. These receptors were obtained from a female donor over 55 with stage I lung adenocarcinoma.

The rearrangement links TRBV30 to TRBJ2-5, with 9 positions matching TRBD1. The CDR3 has 15 amino acids. Germline values: CDR1 GTSNPN, CDR2 SVGIG (reference sequence). V gave up 0 bases and J gave up 5 bases; unmatched junction bases: 7. The CDR3 nucleotides are TGTGCCTGGAGTGTTCACAGGGGGCCTGGTGAGACCCAGTACTTC. It yields the protein CAWSVHRGPGETQYF.

This clone has a handful of counts. V usage is TRBV4-1 and J usage is TRBJ1-4; no reliable D call. The CDR3 is 14 amino acids. Trimming stripped 5 bases from V and 4 bases from J, with 11 bases between. Germline CDR1 MGHRA, CDR2 YSYEKL. The CDR3 here is CASSVRQDNEKLFF. The CDR3 nucleotides are TGCGCCAGCAGCGTGAGGCAGGATAATGAAAAACTGTTTTTT.

The CDR3 reads CASRSRNKNIQYF. The DNA of the CDR3 is TGTGCCAGCAGAAGCAGAAACAAAAACATTCAGTACTTC. The chain recombines TRBV5-4 with TRBJ2-4; D call uncertain. In germline, CDR1 is SGHNT, CDR2 YYREEE (reference sequence). Deletions cut 5 bases from V and 3 bases from J, with 9 bases between. This CDR3 comprises 13 residues.

The chain has TRBV19 and TRBJ2-1, with TRBD2 as a possible D gene (6 bases). Germline V gene sequence: CDR1 LNHDA, CDR2 SQIVND (reference sequence). V shed 3 bases and J shed 7 bases, with 10 bases lying between them. This CDR3 contains 13 residues. CDR3 in amino acids: CASSIGRGNEQFF. The CDR3, as DNA: TGTGCCAGTAGTATCGGGCGGGGTAATGAGCAGTTCTTC. Together with reference TRBV19 and TRBJ2-1, the CDR3 gives the full variable domain: DGGITQSPKYLFRKEGQNVTLSCEQNLNHDAMYWYRQDPGQGLRLIYYSQIVNDFQKGDIAEGYSVSREKKESFPLTVTSAQKNPTAFYLCASSIGRGNEQFFGPGTRLTVL.

The gene calls are TRBV19 and TRBJ2-3; D not certain. Germline V gene sequence: CDR1 LNHDA, CDR2 SQIVND (reference sequence). The ends were cut back, 1 base at V and 0 bases at J, with 5 bases in the middle. The CDR3 runs to 14 residues. The CDR3, as DNA: TGTGCCAGTAGTATAGCCAGAAGCACAGATACGCAGTATTTT. It is translated as CASSIARSTDTQYF.

The rearrangement links TRBV19 to TRBJ2-4; D gene uncertain. This CDR3 comprises 17 residues. Germline assignment: CDR1 LNHDA and CDR2 SQIVND (reference sequence). V was pared by 0 bases and J by 0 bases, with 12 bases between. As DNA, the CDR3 is TGTGCCAGTAGTATAGATCGAGGTCCCCTAGCCAAAAACATTCAGTACTTC. This codes for CASSIDRGPLAKNIQYF. Combining the CDR3 with reference TRBV19 and TRBJ2-4 gives the whole variable domain DGGITQSPKYLFRKEGQNVTLSCEQNLNHDAMYWYRQDPGQGLRLIYYSQIVNDFQKGDIAEGYSVSREKKESFPLTVTSAQKNPTAFYLCASSIDRGPLAKNIQYFGAGTRLSVL.

Regarding this clone: Other DNA sequences in the sample encode the same CDR3. The J gene is TRBJ1-1, the V gene TRBV5-6; unclear D gene. V lost 0 bases and J lost 0, with 6 bases in between. Germline CDR1 is SGHDT and CDR2 is YYEEEE. The CDR3 sequence is 14 residues long. DNA for the CDR3: TGTGCCAGCAGCTTGGGCGTAGTGAACACTGAAGCTTTCTTT. Protein: CASSLGVVNTEAFF.

The chain joins TRBV6-6 to TRBJ1-2; D unclear. The CDR3 spans 14 residues. In germline, CDR1 is MNHNY, CDR2 SVGAGI (reference sequence). Trimming removed 5 bases at V and 2 bases at J, with 12 bases between. The CDR3 spells CASSAAGVNYGYTF. In DNA form, the CDR3 reads TGTGCCAGCAGTGCCGCTGGCGTCAACTATGGCTACACCTTC.

This chain links TRBV5-6 with TRBJ1-1, with D maybe TRBD1 (6 bases). Trimming removed 2 bases at V and 4 bases at J, with 18 bases between. The CDR3 has 16 amino acids. CDR1 and CDR2 from the germline V gene are SGHDT and YYEEEE. Here the CDR3 DNA reads TGTGCCAGCAGCTTTGGCCAGGGAATAGGGGGCACTGAAGCTTTCTTT. This translates into CASSFGQGIGGTEAFF.

The CDR3 DNA reads as TGTGCCAGCAGTCCGAGACTAGACACCGGGGAGCTGTTTTTT. This codes for CASSPRLDTGELFF. The chain uses TRBV28 and TRBJ2-2, with TRBD2 as a possible D gene (6 bases). Germline V lookup: CDR1 MDHEN, CDR2 SYDVKM. V dropped 5 bases and J dropped 3 bases, with 10 bases sitting between them. The length of the CDR3 is 14 residues.

V gene TRBV6-1 combines with J gene TRBJ2-3; no definite D call. The CDR3 runs to 14 residues. V was clipped by 4 bases and J by 3 bases, with 11 bases between them. Germline lookup yields CDR1 MNHNS and CDR2 SASEGT. The CDR3 nucleotides read TGTGCCAGCAGTGTCCCTAGGTCGACAGATACGCAGTATTTT. Its translation is CASSVPRSTDTQYF.

The rearrangement uses TRBV6-5 and TRBJ1-1; tentative D call: TRBD1 (5 bases). CDR3 size: 14 residues. The V gene lost 7 bases and the J gene lost 5 bases, with 17 bases spanning the gap. The germline CDR1 and CDR2 sequences are MNHEY and SVGAGI. The CDR3 loop reads CASITSGWGTEAFF. CDR3 in DNA: TGTGCCAGCATCACCTCCGGGTGGGGGACTGAAGCTTTCTTT.

The chain uses TRBV28 and TRBJ1-2; 10 bases agree with TRBD1. The ends lost 4 bases at V and 2 bases at J; junction bases unmatched: 4. The CDR3 contains 15 residues. Germline V gene data show CDR1 as MDHEN and CDR2 as SYDVKM. DNA for the CDR3: TGTGCCAGCAGTTCCGAGGGACAGGGGAACTATGGCTACACCTTC. Amino acids: CASSSEGQGNYGYTF.

This clone was seen a handful of times. The CDR3 loop reads CAWSVRFGGVGRQPQHF. CDR3 nucleotide sequence: TGTGCCTGGAGTGTACGTTTTGGGGGGGTTGGACGTCAGCCCCAGCATTTT. This chain connects TRBV30 to TRBJ1-5, with D maybe TRBD1 (5 bases). In germline, CDR1 is GTSNPN, CDR2 SVGIG (reference sequence). The CDR3 has 17 residues. V was pared by 0 bases and J by 6 bases, with 21 bases between.

There are many counts of this clone. The rearrangement links TRBV28 to TRBJ2-3; either TRBD1 or TRBD2 may fit D (5 bases each). Trimming took off 8 bases at V and 2 bases at J, with 14 bases between the two ends. This CDR3 is 14 amino acids long. Germline V lookup: CDR1 MDHEN, CDR2 SYDVKM. CDR3 residues: CASREGKDTDTQYF. The CDR3, as DNA: TGTGCCAGCCGAGAGGGGAAGGACACAGATACGCAGTATTTT.

This clone was observed a single time. The rearrangement joins TRBV19 to TRBJ1-2; TRBD1 agrees at 9 bases. This CDR3 is built from 15 residues. Trimming removed 1 base from V and 6 bases from J; junction bases left unmatched: 6. Germline values: CDR1 LNHDA, CDR2 SQIVND (reference sequence). CDR3 nucleotide sequence: TGTGCCAGTAGTATAGGCGGGACAGGGCATAATGGCTACACCTTC. Its translation is CASSIGGTGHNGYTF.

The chain uses TRBV6-5 and TRBJ1-2; 7 bases are shared with TRBD1. V lost 0 bases and J lost 6; bases outside the gene matches: 4. The CDR3 covers 14 residues. Germline lookup yields CDR1 MNHEY and CDR2 SVGAGI. In DNA form, the CDR3 reads TGTGCCAGCAGTTACTCCACAGGGGTCGATGGCTACACCTTC. Its protein product is CASSYSTGVDGYTF.

This clone was observed a handful of times. The rearrangement links TRBV7-9 to TRBJ2-3; D perhaps matches TRBD2 (5 bases). CDR3 length: 15 amino acids. V was clipped by 1 base and J by 4 bases, with 12 bases between them. Germline-derived CDR1 and CDR2 are SEHNR and FQNEAQ (reference sequence). CDR3 DNA: TGTGCCAGCAGCTTAGGCTCTGGGAGCGCAGATACGCAGTATTTT. It yields the protein CASSLGSGSADTQYF.

J is TRBJ2-5 and V is TRBV15; D tentatively reads TRBD1 or TRBD2 (6 bases each). This CDR3 comprises 15 residues. With 2 bases removed from V and 5 bases from J, the gap between germline ends came to 15 bases. CDR1 is LNHNV and CDR2 is YYDKDF in the germline V gene (reference sequence). The DNA for the CDR3 is TGTGCCACCAGCAGACTTACAGGGAGGATCGAGACCCAGTACTTC. Its protein product is CATSRLTGRIETQYF. The complete variable domain, with remaining parts taken from reference TRBV15 and TRBJ2-5, reads DAMVIQNPRYQVTQFGKPVTLSCSQTLNHNVMYWYQQKSSQAPKLLFHYYDKDFNNEADTPDNFQSRRPNTSFCFLDIRSPGLGDTAMYLCATSRLTGRIETQYFGPGTRLLVL.

The chain has TRBV12-5 and TRBJ2-3; the D is unclear. The ends were cut back, 7 bases at V and 2 bases at J, with 10 bases in the middle. The CDR3 sequence is 13 residues long. Germline V gene sequence: CDR1 LGHNT, CDR2 FRNRAP. The CDR3 DNA reads TGTGCTAGTGCCCCAATTACCACAGATACGCAGTATTTT. It encodes CASAPITTDTQYF.

The chain joins TRBV6-5 to TRBJ2-1, with 9 bases fitting TRBD2. Unmatched junction bases numbered 8, after V lost 2 bases and J lost 9 bases. CDR1 and CDR2 from the germline V gene are MNHEY and SVGAGI. The CDR3 extends over 15 amino acids. The CDR3 is CASSYARTSEGEQFF. The CDR3 bases are TGTGCCAGCAGTTACGCCCGGACTAGCGAAGGTGAGCAGTTCTTC.

This chain uses TRBV4-1 with TRBJ2-1; D gene uncertain. This CDR3 is 14 amino acids long. CDR1 and CDR2 from the germline V gene are MGHRA and YSYEKL. V lost 4 bases and J 4 bases, leaving 11 bases between the germline ends. CDR3 nucleotides: TGCGCCAGCAGCCTGTCCCCAGCTTACAATGAGCAGTTCTTC. Translating gives CASSLSPAYNEQFF.

The chain uses TRBV5-4 and TRBJ1-1, with 8 bases matching TRBD1. Germline loops: CDR1 SGHNT, CDR2 YYREEE (reference sequence). The CDR3 has 14 amino acids. The trim removed 4 bases at V and 5 bases at J, leaving 7 bases unmatched. DNA of the CDR3: TGTGCCAGCAGCATACCGACAGGGGTAACTGAAGCTTTCTTT. It codes for CASSIPTGVTEAFF.

The sample holds one count of this clone. This CDR3 reads CASSLLRGTQYF. The CDR3 nucleotides are TGTGCCAGCAGCTTGTTGAGGGGGACCCAGTACTTC. The chain uses TRBV5-6 and TRBJ2-5; D assignment may be TRBD1 or TRBD2 (5 bases each). The CDR3 length is 12 residues. V lost 1 base and J lost 7, with 8 bases in between. Germline V lookup: CDR1 SGHDT, CDR2 YYEEEE.

The rearrangement uses TRBV4-1 and TRBJ2-3, with D hard to call. V shed 4 bases and J shed 6 bases, with 11 bases lying between them. The CDR3 is 13 residues long. Germline V gives CDR1 MGHRA, CDR2 YSYEKL. The CDR3 DNA follows: TGCGCCAGCAGCCGCCCTGGGTGGGATACGCAGTATTTT. Its protein product is CASSRPGWDTQYF.

V and J are TRBV27 and TRBJ1-5; unclear D gene. The CDR3 loop spans 13 amino acids. CDR1 and CDR2 (germline): MNHEY, SMNVEV (reference sequence). Trimming took 5 bases from V and 7 from J, leaving 12 bases between them. The CDR3 spells CASSPLFGQPQHF. CDR3 coding DNA: TGTGCCAGCAGTCCTTTGTTTGGGCAGCCCCAGCATTTT.

This clone was seen only a few times. J is TRBJ1-5 and V is TRBV10-2, with TRBD1 as a possible D gene (5 bases). CDR1 is WSHSY and CDR2 is SAAADI in the germline V gene. This CDR3 contains 17 residues. The V end was cut by 5 bases, the J end by 2 bases, with 19 bases between. The CDR3 sequence is CASSRGRDQGGNQPQHF. CDR3 sequence (DNA): TGCGCCAGCAGTCGCGGCCGGGACCAGGGAGGCAATCAGCCCCAGCATTTT.

The rearrangement uses TRBV9 and TRBJ2-7; D call uncertain. Germline values: CDR1 SGDLS, CDR2 YYNGEE. CDR3 size: 15 residues. The V gene lost 0 bases and the J gene lost 2 bases, with 12 bases spanning the gap. CDR3 loop: CASSVDWSPTYEQYF. CDR3 in DNA: TGTGCCAGCAGCGTAGATTGGAGCCCTACCTACGAGCAGTACTTC.